The 32 T cell receptor beta chains reported below all come from one sample, sequenced in a study of T cells and copy number aberrations in small-cell lung cancer. The data were produced by immunoSEQ multiplex PCR, yet TCRdb's version contains in-frame clones alone and is incomplete. The sample holds thousands of clones, roughly 80% seen once. The specimen was normal tissue next to the tumor. These receptors originate from a woman between 45 and 65 years old with small cell lung cancer.

V is TRBV19 and J is TRBJ1-5; D is unresolved. The CDR3 loop spans 14 amino acids. Germline CDR1 is LNHDA and CDR2 is SQIVND (reference sequence). The V and J ends lost 1 base and 4 bases respectively, with 8 bases between them. CDR3 residues: CASSIAQVNQPQHF. CDR3 bases: TGTGCCAGTAGTATAGCGCAGGTTAATCAGCCCCAGCATTTT.

The chain joins TRBV7-3 to TRBJ2-7, with a tentative D call TRBD2 (6 bases). Germline V gene data show CDR1 as SGHTA and CDR2 as FQGTGA. The V and J ends lost 5 bases and 5 bases respectively, with 13 bases between them. The CDR3 is made up of 13 amino acids. The CDR3 bases are TGTGCCAGCAGCCCCCCAGGAGGGGACGAGCAGTACTTC. Protein sequence: CASSPPGGDEQYF.

J is TRBJ2-3 and V is TRBV2, with a possible D match to TRBD2 (6 bases). CDR3 length: 13 residues. The germline V and J ends were trimmed by 5 bases and 4 bases, with 10 bases remaining between them. CDR1 SNHLY and CDR2 FYNNEI come from the germline V gene. CDR3 protein: CASSTGVADTQYF. The CDR3 DNA is TGTGCCAGCAGTACGGGAGTCGCAGATACGCAGTATTTT. Variable domain in full (rest from reference TRBV2 and TRBJ2-3): EPEVTQTPSHQVTQMGQEVILRCVPISNHLYFYWYRQILGQKVEFLVSFYNNEISEKSEIFDDQFSVERPDGSNFTLKIRSTKLEDSAMYFCASSTGVADTQYFGPGTRLTVL.

This chain joins TRBV7-3 and TRBJ2-3, with D possibly TRBD2 on 5 matching bases. Germline assignment: CDR1 SGHTA and CDR2 FQGTGA. The germline V and J ends were trimmed by 0 bases and 4 bases, with 8 bases remaining between them. The CDR3 loop spans 14 amino acids. In DNA form, the CDR3 reads TGTGCCAGCAGCTTAACCGCCGGGGCAGATACGCAGTATTTT. Amino acid sequence: CASSLTAGADTQYF.

The CDR3 sequence: CASGDAAFF. In DNA form, the CDR3 reads TGTGCCAGCGGGGATGCGGCTTTCTTT. This chain connects TRBV9 to TRBJ1-1, with no clear D. V shed 7 bases and J shed 11 bases, with 9 bases lying between them. Germline-derived CDR1 and CDR2 are SGDLS and YYNGEE. This CDR3 is 9 amino acids long.

Of note for this clone: Other DNA variants within this sample encode the same CDR3. This chain joins TRBV7-9 and TRBJ2-2; no definite D call. The germline CDR1 and CDR2 sequences are SEHNR and FQNEAQ (reference sequence). Trimming cost V 1 base and J 4 bases, with 10 bases left between them. The CDR3 has 15 residues. CDR3 DNA: TGTGCCAGCAGCTTAGAAACCGCACCCACCGGGGAGCTGTTTTTT. It specifies CASSLETAPTGELFF. Full variable domain (outside the CDR3, taken from reference TRBV7-9 and TRBJ2-2): DTGVSQNPRHKITKRGQNVTFRCDPISEHNRLYWYRQTLGQGPEFLTYFQNEAQLEKSRLLSDRFSAERPKGSFSTLEIQRTEQGDSAMYLCASSLETAPTGELFFGEGSRLTVL.

The CDR3 sequence is CASSLGLAGEETQYF. In DNA, the CDR3 is TGTGCCAGCAGCTTAGGGCTAGCGGGAGAAGAGACCCAGTACTTC. The rearrangement uses TRBV11-3 and TRBJ2-5; 10 bases map to TRBD2. The trim removed 1 base at V and 3 bases at J, leaving 2 bases unmatched. CDR1 and CDR2 (germline): SGHNT, YENEEA. The CDR3 length is 15 residues. Together with reference TRBV11-3 and TRBJ2-5, the CDR3 gives the full variable domain: EAGVVQSPRYKIIEKKQPVAFWCNPISGHNTLYWYLQNLGQGPELLIRYENEEAVDDSQLPKDRFSAERLKGVDSTLKIQPAELGDSAVYLCASSLGLAGEETQYFGPGTRLLVL.

The genes are TRBV29-1 and TRBJ1-2; a possible D gene is TRBD1 (6 bases). The V end was cut by 6 bases, the J end by 2 bases, with 22 bases between. The germline CDR1 and CDR2 sequences are SQVTM and ANQGSEA. The CDR3 runs 16 residues. For the CDR3, the DNA is TGCAGCGTCTCTAATGACAGGCGATCCGCGAACTATGGCTACACCTTC. Encoded protein: CSVSNDRRSANYGYTF.

The J gene is TRBJ2-1, the V gene TRBV4-1, with a tentative D call TRBD2 (6 bases). Germline-derived CDR1 and CDR2 are MGHRA and YSYEKL. The length of the CDR3 is 15 residues. V was shortened by 0 bases and J by 10 bases, with 16 bases between the two germline ends. The CDR3 DNA sequence: TGCGCCAGCAGCCAAGAGGGAGACGCGGGAAGGGAGCAGTTCTTC. It translates to CASSQEGDAGREQFF.

This clone was picked up one time. The V call is TRBV5-6, the J call TRBJ1-2; D unclear. V was pared by 2 bases and J by 3 bases, with 8 bases between. Germline assignment: CDR1 SGHDT and CDR2 YYEEEE. This CDR3 spans 13 amino acids. The CDR3 spells CASSLEGHYGYTF. The CDR3 region has the DNA TGTGCCAGCAGCTTAGAGGGTCACTATGGCTACACCTTC.

The V gene is TRBV10-3, the J gene TRBJ1-1; D unresolved. Per the germline V gene, CDR1 is ENHRY and CDR2 is SYGVKD. V gave up 10 bases and J gave up 5 bases, with 20 bases separating them. This CDR3 has 14 residues. This chain's CDR3 is CATFDLRAGTEAFF. The CDR3 DNA is TGTGCCACCTTTGACCTTAGGGCGGGGACTGAAGCTTTCTTT.

This clone has only a few counts. Written as DNA, the CDR3 is TGTGCCAGCAGCTTACAGGGAATGTCTGAAGCTTTCTTT. Amino acid sequence: CASSLQGMSEAFF. The chain combines TRBV7-2 with TRBJ1-1, with D perhaps TRBD1 (5 bases). Looked up from germline, CDR1 is SGHTA and CDR2 is FQGNSA. Trimming shortened V by 2 bases and J by 6 bases, and 10 bases separated the two germline ends. This CDR3 spans 13 amino acids.

The chain employs TRBV7-9 and TRBJ2-7; D unclear. CDR1 is SEHNR and CDR2 is FQNEAQ in the germline V gene (reference sequence). The germline V and J ends were trimmed by 8 bases and 1 base, with 9 bases remaining between them. The CDR3 is 12 amino acids. CDR3 protein: CASGDGSYEQYF. The CDR3 DNA is TGTGCCAGCGGCGACGGTTCCTACGAGCAGTACTTC.

On this clone: The junction shows a germline mismatch at one end, possibly a read error. V is TRBV10-3 and J is TRBJ1-5; D remains ambiguous. CDR3 length equals 10 residues. Per the germline V gene, CDR1 is ENHRY and CDR2 is SYGVKD. The CDR3 DNA is TGTGCCATCGGAAATCAGCTCCAGCATTTT. This sequence encodes CAIGNQLQHF.

The chain combines TRBV2 with TRBJ2-1; D may be TRBD2 (5 bases). Germline loops: CDR1 SNHLY, CDR2 FYNNEI. The CDR3 has 12 residues. V was cut by 4 bases and J by 7 bases, with 8 bases left in between. The CDR3 reads CASSASMNEQFF. The DNA for the CDR3 is TGTGCCAGCAGTGCTAGCATGAATGAGCAGTTCTTC.

The chain carries TRBV19 and TRBJ2-1; D call uncertain. The germline V and J ends were trimmed by 7 bases and 6 bases, with 19 bases remaining between them. Germline V gene lookup returns CDR1 LNHDA and CDR2 SQIVND (reference sequence). This CDR3 comprises 15 residues. The CDR3 DNA sequence: TGTGCCAGTAATGGGGAAGGAGCCTCGACCAATGAGCAGTTCTTC. It specifies CASNGEGASTNEQFF. Full variable domain (missing parts from reference TRBV19 and TRBJ2-1): DGGITQSPKYLFRKEGQNVTLSCEQNLNHDAMYWYRQDPGQGLRLIYYSQIVNDFQKGDIAEGYSVSREKKESFPLTVTSAQKNPTAFYLCASNGEGASTNEQFFGPGTRLTVL.

The chain links TRBV28 to TRBJ1-1; 8 positions agree with TRBD1. This CDR3 spans 17 amino acids. CDR1 and CDR2 (germline): MDHEN, SYDVKM. After removal of 4 bases from V and 6 bases from J, the junction contained 16 bases not matched to a gene. The CDR3 nucleotides read TGTGCCAGCAGTTCAAGATTAAGAAACAGGGGGTTGGCTGAAGCTTTCTTT. Protein: CASSSRLRNRGLAEAFF.

The V gene is TRBV5-1, the J gene TRBJ2-2; D not resolved. CDR1 is SGHRS and CDR2 is YFSETQ in the germline V gene. The CDR3 length is 16 residues. V dropped 0 bases and J dropped 0 bases, with 9 bases sitting between them. In DNA, the CDR3 is TGCGCCAGCAGCTTGGAACTGCCCACGAACACCGGGGAGCTGTTTTTT. Its protein product is CASSLELPTNTGELFF.

This clone has just a few counts. V usage is TRBV6-5 and J usage is TRBJ1-4; maybe TRBD1 (5 bases). Trimming stripped 0 bases from V and 5 bases from J, with 10 bases between. The CDR3 length is 15 residues. CDR1 MNHEY and CDR2 SVGAGI come from the germline V gene. Written as DNA, the CDR3 is TGTGCCAGCAGTTACTCGCAGGGCAGGAATGAAAAACTGTTTTTT. Translating it yields CASSYSQGRNEKLFF.

V is TRBV5-1 and J is TRBJ2-2; no firm D call. Germline-derived CDR1 and CDR2 are SGHRS and YFSETQ. V shed 4 bases and J shed 7 bases, with 8 bases lying between them. The CDR3 covers 12 residues. In DNA, the CDR3 is TGCGCCAGCAGCGTCAGTGTCGGGGAGCTGTTTTTT. Protein sequence: CASSVSVGELFF.

This clone was observed a single time. The gene calls are TRBV10-3 and TRBJ2-7, with D unclear. CDR1 is ENHRY and CDR2 is SYGVKD in the germline V gene. The CDR3 covers 13 residues. V gave up 6 bases and J gave up 3 bases, with 12 bases separating them. This CDR3 reads CAISSGSFYEQYF. CDR3 nucleotide sequence: TGTGCCATCAGCTCCGGGTCCTTCTACGAGCAGTACTTC.

This clone was seen only once. The chain is built from TRBV7-3 and TRBJ2-1; 12 bases match TRBD2. The CDR3 runs 16 residues. Germline CDR1 reads SGHTA; CDR2 reads FQGTGA. With V trimmed by 5 bases and J by 0 bases, 2 bases remained unmatched. The CDR3 DNA reads TGTGCCAGCAGCCCGACTAGCGGGAGCTCCTACAATGAGCAGTTCTTC. It yields the protein CASSPTSGSSYNEQFF.

This chain connects TRBV4-2 to TRBJ2-7; D is possibly TRBD2 (6 bases). CDR1 LGHNA and CDR2 YNFKEQ come from the germline V gene. Trimming cost V 2 bases and J 4 bases, with 15 bases left between them. This CDR3 has 15 amino acids. The CDR3 DNA sequence: TGTGCCAGCAGCCAAACGACTAGTTTCATTTACGAGCAGTACTTC. This sequence encodes CASSQTTSFIYEQYF.

V is TRBV5-6 and J is TRBJ2-1; the D is unclear. The germline V gene has CDR1 SGHDT and CDR2 YYEEEE. The CDR3 is 13 residues long. The V and J ends lost 4 bases and 6 bases respectively, with 11 bases between them. CDR3 in DNA: TGTGCCAGCAGCCCAGGCGGCCTCAATGAGCAGTTCTTC. It encodes CASSPGGLNEQFF.

The V gene is TRBV4-1, the J gene TRBJ2-7; D ambiguous. This CDR3 is built from 13 residues. Germline loops: CDR1 MGHRA, CDR2 YSYEKL. V lost 0 bases and J lost 2, with 5 bases in between. The CDR3 protein is CASSQDSPYEQYF. The DNA for the CDR3 is TGCGCCAGCAGCCAAGATTCACCCTACGAGCAGTACTTC.

V usage is TRBV7-2 and J usage is TRBJ2-1, with 14 nucleotides matching TRBD2. This CDR3 contains 15 residues. Germline V gene data show CDR1 as SGHTA and CDR2 as FQGNSA. After removal of 4 bases from V and 6 bases from J, the junction contained 2 bases not matched to a gene. Written as DNA, the CDR3 is TGTGCCAGCAGCTCGGGACTAGCGGGAGTCAATGAGCAGTTCTTC. Protein sequence: CASSSGLAGVNEQFF.

Here the CDR3 reads CASRDGYEQYF. In nucleotides, the CDR3 is TGTGCCAGCAGGGACGGCTACGAGCAGTACTTC. The V call is TRBV27, the J call TRBJ2-7; D unclear. Germline CDR1 and CDR2: MNHEY and SMNVEV (reference sequence). The CDR3 runs to 11 residues. With 6 bases removed from V and 3 bases from J, the gap between germline ends came to 6 bases.

The V and J genes are TRBV9 and TRBJ2-6, with TRBD1 matching over 10 bases. The germline V gene encodes CDR1 SGDLS and CDR2 YYNGEE. V lost 10 bases and J lost 2; bases outside the gene matches: 6. This CDR3 spans 15 amino acids. This CDR3 is CASGTGDTGANVLTF. The CDR3 region has the DNA TGTGCCTCCGGGACAGGGGACACTGGGGCCAACGTCCTGACTTTC.

The chain is built from TRBV30 and TRBJ2-7; 7 bases are a match to TRBD1. Looked up from germline, CDR1 is GTSNPN and CDR2 is SVGIG (reference sequence). The ends lost 3 bases at V and 3 bases at J; junction bases unmatched: 11. This CDR3 spans 15 amino acids. The CDR3 here is CAWSTRTGGLYEQYF. The CDR3 coding sequence is TGTGCCTGGAGCACCCGGACAGGCGGGCTCTACGAGCAGTACTTC.

The rearrangement links TRBV6-6 to TRBJ2-5, with unresolved D. The CDR3 spans 13 residues. Germline CDR1 and CDR2: MNHNY and SVGAGI (reference sequence). Trimming cost V 6 bases and J 2 bases, with 10 bases left between them. In nucleotides, the CDR3 is TGTGCCAGCAGGCCCCCTGGGCAAGAGACCCAGTACTTC. This gives the protein CASRPPGQETQYF.

The V and J genes are TRBV27 and TRBJ1-4; TRBD1 is a possible D gene (6 bases). V was pared by 2 bases and J by 8 bases, with 15 bases between. The CDR3 has 15 amino acids. Germline V CDR1 and CDR2: MNHEY, SMNVEV (reference sequence). Here the CDR3 DNA reads TGTGCCAGCAGTTTAAGGGGGGCCGGTGAGGAAAAACTGTTTTTT. Translating it yields CASSLRGAGEEKLFF.

The count of this clone is one. The CDR3 DNA reads as TGTGCCAGCAGAACAGGGCCCGGGGAGCTGTTTTTT. Protein product: CASRTGPGELFF. V and J are TRBV6-5 and TRBJ2-2; possibly TRBD1 for D (6 bases). The CDR3 is made up of 12 amino acids. Germline V lookup: CDR1 MNHEY, CDR2 SVGAGI. V gave up 6 bases and J gave up 6 bases, with 8 bases separating them.